This paragraph covers one TCR beta chain sequence. Its antigen is currently unknown. This sample was taken from a study of T cell repertoires in cytomegalovirus infection. The overall study: The public TCR beta signatures pointed to both CMV infection and matching HLA type.

Overall study results and limits: CMV-specific TCR beta clonotypes restricted by HLA-C dominated the ex vivo response.

TCRdb re-called the reads with MiXCR, one entry per CDR3 protein. Of 560,000 or so distinct CDR3 sequences listed, 15% to 20% are singletons. The length of the CDR3 is 13 residues. V shed 5 bases and J shed 7 bases, with 12 bases lying between them. The V gene's germline CDR1 is SGHTA and CDR2 FQGTGA. The source of this sequence is a human donor in good health (CMV status not recorded). Some clones in this sample may be carry-over from other donors' samples. This chain connects TRBV7-3 to TRBJ2-1; D gene unclear. Material for sequencing was CD8+ T cells from PBMCs. The CDR3 reads CASSPAHGNEQFF. In DNA, the CDR3 is TGTGCCAGCAGCCCCGCACATGGGAATGAGCAGTTCTTC. Using reference TRBV7-3 and TRBJ2-1 for the parts outside the CDR3, the full variable domain is GAGVSQTPSNKVTEKGKYVELRCDPISGHTALYWYRQSLGQGPEFLIYFQGTGAADDSGLPNDRFFAVRPEGSVSTLKIQRTERGDSAVYLCASSPAHGNEQFFGPGTRLTVL.